Described below is a single TCR beta chain sequence and its context. Its antigen is unknown. TCR cDNA was made by 5'RACE template switching, adding a universal primer site and UMIs. TCRdb called the 5' RACE reads again in MiXCR, with one record for every CDR3 protein. There are some 340,000 distinct CDR3 sequences in the sample; about 10% occur only once, and 3% to 3.5% lies in the top ten. This entry belongs to a study of T cells after yellow fever vaccination. Whole-study findings and limits: The secondary response was weaker but peaked faster, day 5 versus 15. There was a possibility that FACS-sorted repertoires contained abundant clonotypes contaminating from the bulk population.

The CDR3 sequence is 15 residues long. Looked up from germline, CDR1 is LNHNV and CDR2 is YYDKDF (reference sequence). V lost 5 bases to trimming and J lost 0 bases, with 11 bases between them. This sequence joins TRBV15 and TRBJ2-1; D remains ambiguous. Here the sequenced sample was CD4+ T cells sorted from PBMCs, taken 45 days after the yellow fever booster vaccination. This clonotype was sampled from a young man who received the YFV17D yellow fever vaccine. This chain's CDR3 is CATSPKGGSYNEQFF. The CDR3 DNA reads as TGTGCCACCAGCCCCAAGGGTGGCTCCTACAATGAGCAGTTCTTC.